This TCR beta chain was identified in a study of shared T cell receptors in the human thymus. TCRdb's copy holds only in-frame clones and misses some; the assay was immunoSEQ multiplex PCR. The data contain hundreds of thousands of clones, around 87% of them singletons. The sample also formed part of further work on human thymus T cells. That study reports: Thymic tissue was derived from resections collected during corrective heart surgery. V and J genes seemed to be used with bias in thymic and blood repertoires. Thymic repertoires overlap heavily among unrelated individuals, related research has reported.

This sequence originates from a boy under three years old with a congenital heart defect. Sequencing was carried out using thymocytes.

The CDR3: CASSPPLMPPGQAADTQYF. In DNA, the CDR3 is TGTGCCAGCTCACCACCTCTTATGCCTCCGGGACAGGCAGCCGATACGCAGTATTTT. V is TRBV18 and J is TRBJ2-3; 8 nucleotides align to TRBD1. Germline-derived CDR1 and CDR2 are KGHSH and LQKENI. The CDR3 is 19 residues long. J gave up 6 bases and V 0 bases, and 17 bases lay outside the gene matches.